This T cell receptor (beta chain) derives from a study of tumor-infiltrating lymphocytes in oesophageal squamous cell carcinoma. TCRdb re-analysed the PCR reads in MiXCR, keeping a single row per CDR3 protein. The sample has 10,000 to 15,000 distinct CDR3 sequences; roughly 54% are singletons. The sequenced sample consisted of esophageal tumor tissue. The sequence derives from a female donor with esophageal squamous cell carcinoma.

This chain's CDR3 is CASTPTGVADTQYF. CDR3 DNA sequence: TGTGCCAGTACCCCTACAGGGGTGGCAGATACGCAGTATTTT. The J gene is TRBJ2-3, the V gene TRBV19; TRBD1 aligns across 7 bases. Trimming removed 7 bases from V and 4 bases from J; junction bases left unmatched: 8. CDR1 and CDR2 (germline): LNHDA, SQIVND (reference sequence). The CDR3 is made up of 14 amino acids.